This T cell receptor beta chain was obtained from a study of T-cell memory formation after mild COVID-19 (dated by TCRdb to the early 2020s). For context, the study as a whole: TCR sequence clusters from the two donors were found to be largely donor specific. In two donors, T-cell clones that expanded and contracted after mild COVID-19 were tracked by sequencing TCRalpha and TCRbeta repertoires over time. Two young, previously healthy adult volunteers, one female and one male, were included in the cohort.

Study-wide conclusions, independent of this receptor: Only a couple of mild cases were covered in the study, and larger cohorts including severe cases with pre-infection samples were considered necessary. From day 15 to 85, contracting clones showed balanced CD4/CD8 phenotypes, whereas a second wave of clones that expanded from day 15 to 37 leaned towards CD4+. Contracting CD4+ clones turned up mainly in the CM and EM memory subsets, whereas EMRA was where CD8+ clones were enriched. SARS-CoV-2 specificity was not confirmed for the second-wave clones peaking on day 37. Some responding clones were found in pre-infection memory, which suggests that pre-existing cross-reactive memory T cells took part in the SARS-CoV-2 response.

The run used an Illumina NovaSeq 6000. cDNA libraries for TCRalpha and TCRbeta were prepared by 5'RACE using constant-segment primers, with sample barcodes and unique molecular identifiers added. RNA was extracted from every sample with Trizol reagent. Amplification of the libraries took two PCR steps, and the second step added a second sample barcode plus Illumina TruSeq adapters. Sequencing of the libraries was done on an Illumina NovaSeq, producing 2 x 150 bp paired-end reads. The paper's data handling went like this. Reads were demultiplexed and collapsed into UMI-guided consensus sequences with migec v1.2.7. With mixcr v2.1.11, UMI consensuses were aligned to TRA and TRB V and J templates and assembled into clonotypes. A clonotype was counted as expanded or contracted only if both edgeR and NoisET called the change significant, with noise models trained on biological replicates. edgeR calls used a false discovery rate-adjusted p below 0.01 and a log2 fold-change threshold of 1. As an exploratory analysis of dynamics, max-normalized trajectories of the 1000 most abundant clonotypes were examined by PCA with hierarchical clustering. Each responding clone was given a CD4 or CD8 phenotype based on the CD4+ and CD8+ repertoires, which had been sequenced separately. TCRdb itself trimmed the public reads at Q25 with fastp, ran MiXCR and retained productive beta chains. Each entry merges the rows of one CDR3 protein and shows their most common DNA and genes. Clone size and V and J calls follow TCRdb, not the original study. This sample comprises a few hundred thousand distinct CDR3 sequences, 20% to 25% of them detected only once. The ten most abundant clones make up about 8.2% of the sample.

This clonotype was detected ten times or more. Its antigen is currently not known. No much larger clone exists at a distance of one base, and base qualities are not known. PBMCs were isolated by Ficoll-Paque density gradient centrifugation. Taken from cysteine to phenylalanine, the CDR3 has 12 residues. The entry retains the CDR3 DNA only, 36 bases that are in frame from base 1. V is clipped by 1 base and J by 7 bases, and the sequence between their germline boundaries is 7 bases long. This receptor was identified in an adult woman who had mild COVID-19 (a few samples of this study predate the infection). The sample titles of this study are shuffled in the database, so cell type and time point are left out; the donor was told from shared clones. The V gene is TRBV12-3 or TRBV12-4 and the J gene is TRBJ1-1; TRBD1 is a weak D gene call, 5 bases matching. The material sequenced was PBMCs or a T cell subset sorted from them (not recorded which). The encoded CDR3 is CASSLGGGEAFF. In nucleotides, the sequence is TGTGCCAGCAGTTTAGGGGGGGGTGAAGCTTTCTTT.